This TCR beta chain was found in a study of cytomegalovirus exposure and HLA in healthy donors (dated by TCRdb to the late 2010s). Looking at the study overall: An earlier analysis of 587 of the donors reported approximately 300 Gb of sequence data and around 120 million unique TCR beta sequences from about 200 million T cells. An earlier analysis of around 580 of the donors used high-throughput TCR beta sequencing to judge whether each TCR beta V gene segment behaved as functional or pseudogenic. Of the roughly 420 genotyped donors, over 80% were placed in the genetic ancestry cluster associated with self-reported Caucasian donors. The study was designed to test whether signatures of past pathogen exposure could be identified by cataloging public T cell receptors. Across under 500 genotyped donors of the cohort, an average of about 240,000 unique TCR beta nucleotide sequences per donor were sequenced, and 15% to 20% of those sequences were non-productive. Typing coverage differed by locus: A, B, C, DRB1 and DQB1 were typed in about 629-640 donors, DQA1 in 522, DPA1 in around 580, and DPB1 in around 440. An early release covering more than 500 HLA-typed donors comprised approximately 300 gigabases of sequencing data and around 86 million unique TCR sequences. Donor age, sex, ethnicity and CMV serostatus were compiled alongside the repertoire data. The T cell repertoires of about 700 subjects were profiled by immunosequencing and related to cytomegalovirus serostatus. The later analysis used no new phenotypic data to find candidate immune exposures, relying instead on TCR beta sequences and their occurrence across donors. In addition to the first cohort of about 650 subjects, a separate validation cohort of 100 to 150 different subjects was used. Both class I and class II loci were covered by HLA typing, at four-digit resolution. Genome-wide SNP genotypes for about 60% of the roughly 670 donors were used in a later genetic analysis, which treated that subset as a discovery cohort. To predict cytomegalovirus infection status, the study brought together high-throughput TCR immunosequencing, statistical association of individual TCRs with disease status, and machine learning. A later analysis re-analyzed previously published TCR beta repertoires from hundreds of donors and added high-resolution HLA genotyping to study TCR occurrence patterns. All discovery cohort repertoires had been generated on a single sequencing platform. Roughly 5 DR-DQ haplotypes were treated as single units for association and clustering because of strong linkage in the cohort.

General study outcomes and caveats: Roughly uniform sequencing depth across donors was assumed in presence/absence analyses, although this assumption may not hold. While some public TCRs were present in many individuals, most TCR sequences turned up only very rarely across donors. For the cohort, immune exposure information was limited to CMV serostatus. According to a later analysis, most CMV-associated TCR beta chains appeared to be HLA-restricted, and the HLA associations seemed to be driven largely by CMV exposure. HLA typing was unavailable for some donors at each locus, so association tests used only the typed subset. Correlated functional status among segregating V segments might reflect linkage disequilibrium, but an unknown experimental factor could not be ruled out. Cytomegalovirus status was reported to be diagnosed by the classifier with high specificity and sensitivity in both the original and validation cohorts. In a later genetic analysis, a missense DCLRE1C variant was associated with V-gene and J-gene trimming of TCR beta chains, and the association was replicated in an independent cohort. Broadly in line with IMGT annotations, most TCR beta V segments showed up in productive rearrangements about 87% or about 30% of the time in an earlier analysis of approximately 640 of the donors. When HLA alleles, especially DR and DQ, strongly co-occurred, attributing TCR associations to individual alleles was difficult. Only TCR beta chains were sequenced in this cohort, and the absence of alpha or paired-chain data limited detectable features. Compared with equally common non-associated chains, HLA-associated TCR beta chains in a later analysis were more clonally expanded and had lower generation probabilities. At a false discovery rate of 0.05, a later analysis linked roughly 17,000 TCR beta sequences to specific HLA alleles. Three of the identified cytomegalovirus-associated TCR beta chains were confirmed in vitro to be specific for cytomegalovirus antigens. A further reported finding was that TCR beta sequences accurately predicted the HLA-A and HLA-B alleles for most subjects in the first cohort. Over 15 rarely observed V segments, including chromosome 9 orphons, were excluded from the earlier analysis of several hundred of the donors because counts were too low. The authors suggested that the approach could potentially be extended to other disease states and immunological phenotypes. In a later analysis, the rate of TCR association differed among HLA loci, with DRB1 alleles having the most associated TCRs and HLA-C alleles having the fewest. In a later analysis, several top co-occurrence clusters were reported to appear linked to parvovirus B19, influenza, CMV and Epstein-Barr virus. A later genetic analysis reported fewer N-insertions in productive TCRs among donors in an Asian-associated ancestry cluster than the approximately 700-donor mean. The study listed 164 TCR beta chains as associated with cytomegalovirus. The sequencing pipeline was judged likely to have produced a cluster of highly shared sequence variants as a technical artifact.

In total, 600 or so healthy bone marrow donors made up the cohort. At the time of sampling, all cohort members were nominally healthy, though unrecorded immune exposures were likely present. The donor was CMV seropositive and was included in the group of 250 to 300 seropositive cohort members. Every donor gave a peripheral blood sample, and the peripheral blood mononuclear cells from that sample were used for TCR beta sequencing. Genomic DNA extraction from the blood cell samples was performed with the Qiagen DNeasy Blood Extraction Kit. As regards this clone: Its specific antigen is unknown. The sample holds no much larger clone one base away, and base qualities are not on file.

Libraries were built with the immunoSEQ multiplex PCR assay. For the multiplex PCR, a mixture combining 60 forward primers for TCR Vbeta segments and 13 reverse primers for TCR Jbeta segments was used. The CDR3 region of rearranged TCR beta genes was amplified from genomic DNA with a multiplex PCR assay. The amplified TCR beta libraries were sequenced on the Illumina HiSeq System as 87-base-pair reads. In the paper's pipeline: A later analysis counted about 82 million unique TCR beta chains across the 550 to 800 repertoires, and 10 million to 12 million of these chains were shared by at least two donors. To remove PCR and sequencing errors, raw reads were error-corrected and collapsed into unique sequences using a nearest-neighbor algorithm that merged closely related sequences. Alignment of CDR3 sequences to IMGT reference sequences was used to assign V, D and J gene segments. For a sequence to be retained, a match of at least six nucleotides was required to both a V gene segment and a J gene segment. A rearrangement counted as productive if the CDR3 had no stop codons and remained in frame with V and J, and every other rearrangement counted as non-productive. Following IMGT convention, CDR3 was defined as the stretch from the second conserved V-encoded cysteine to the conserved J-encoded phenylalanine. The earlier analysis of approximately 500 of the donors excluded sequences that lacked an unambiguous match to a single V gene segment. An earlier analysis of several hundred of the donors called V segments functional above 56.7% productive rearrangements and segregating when the between-donor standard deviation exceeded 5%. A statistical classification framework was built for diagnosing cytomegalovirus status from the catalog of TCR beta chain sequences. A later analysis assigned V and J genes by comparing TCR nucleotide sequences with IMGT/GENE-DB human TR gene sequences. The TCRdist pipeline was used in a later analysis to assign CDR3 sequences and most-parsimonious VDJ recombination scenarios. In a later analysis, every TCR beta chain was defined by the combination of its CDR3 amino acid sequence and its V-gene family, and reads without a unique V-gene family were dropped. A later analysis removed 592 highly shared, low-generation-probability nucleotide sequences to deal with suspected cross-contamination and a sequencing artifact. In a later analysis, a clonal expansion index was calculated for each public chain from normalized within-repertoire ranks of inferred template counts. Generation probabilities in a later analysis came from a VDJ recombination model fitted to out-of-frame rearrangements, and those results were checked against IGoR. Hypergeometric tests were used in a later analysis to score TCR-TCR, TCR-HLA and TCR-CMV co-occurrence, with a repertoire-size bias correction applied to the TCR pairs. To estimate false discovery rates, a later analysis permuted the HLA or CMV assignments 20 times. A later analysis grouped co-occurring TCRs with DBSCAN, adding TCRdist sequence similarity when clustering within HLA-allele-positive subsets. Repertoires with fewer than 30,000 or more than 120,000 public chains were left out of co-occurrence clustering, as were five repertoires with anomalous nucleotide sharing. The source is immuneACCESS, and TCRdb retained only in-frame sequences with V and J called. Part of the clones is not carried over; for the studies checked, unresolved V genes explain less than half of this, and the remainder is unexplained. The V and J calls and clone size are taken from that table; D and trimming were inferred from the DNA. The sample table holds under 150,000 clones, of which 60% to 80% were seen once. The ten most abundant clones make up roughly 8.3% of the sample.

Sequencing was done on a sample of PBMCs. This receptor was identified in a man younger than 35 in good health and CMV-seropositive.

The CDR3 region: CASSTGLAGGVYNEQFF. The sequenced DNA: TGTGCCAGCAGCACGGGACTAGCGGGGGGGGTCTACAATGAGCAGTTCTTC. The chain is made from TRBV11-2 and TRBJ2-1; 16 bases in between match TRBD2. The germline V gene specifies SGHAT as CDR1 and FQNNGV as CDR2. Trimming accounts for 5 bases at V and 3 bases at J, while the number of junction bases matched to no gene is 4. The CDR3 spans 17 residues, from the cysteine through the phenylalanine. The only DNA kept is the CDR3, 51 bases in frame from the first base.